One sample yielded the 11 T cell receptor beta chains listed below, sequenced in a study of shared clonotypes between healthy human individuals. Profiled with immunoSEQ multiplex PCR; TCRdb holds only in-frame clones, not every one. The sample consists of approximately 710,000 clones, about nine tenths of them appearing once. The sequenced sample consisted of memory CD8+ T cells from PBMCs. Subset denoted: CD45RO+ cells pooled with CCR7-negative TemRA cells. The source of these receptors is a man aged 18 to 30 in good health. Some clones in this sample may be carry-over from other donors' samples.

V gene TRBV29-1 combines with J gene TRBJ2-7; the D is unclear. With 6 bases removed from V and 3 bases from J, the gap between germline ends came to 15 bases. The CDR3 contains 13 residues. CDR1 SQVTM and CDR2 ANQGSEA come from the germline V gene. CDR3 protein: CSVLRPDGYEQYF. For the CDR3, the DNA is TGCAGCGTCCTGCGCCCGGACGGCTACGAGCAGTACTTC.

V usage is TRBV9 and J usage is TRBJ2-1, with 8 positions matching TRBD2. Unmatched junction bases numbered 8, after V lost 4 bases and J lost 2 bases. This CDR3 region has 16 residues. Germline V gene data show CDR1 as SGDLS and CDR2 as YYNGEE. CDR3: CASSQRAGGTYNEQFF. The CDR3 bases are TGTGCCAGCAGCCAAAGGGCGGGAGGTACCTACAATGAGCAGTTCTTC.

This chain joins TRBV29-1 and TRBJ2-7; D tentatively reads TRBD1 or TRBD2 (6 bases each). The CDR3 consists of 11 residues. CDR1 and CDR2 from the germline V gene are SQVTM and ANQGSEA. Trimming shortened V by 6 bases and J by 4 bases, and 10 bases separated the two germline ends. This chain's CDR3 is CSVGGLYEQYF. CDR3 nucleotides: TGCAGCGTGGGGGGCCTATACGAGCAGTACTTC.

The chain employs TRBV30 and TRBJ2-7; D tentatively fits TRBD1 or TRBD2 (5 bases each). V was cut by 5 bases and J by 0 bases, with 11 bases left in between. There are 13 residues in the CDR3. Germline V gene sequence: CDR1 GTSNPN, CDR2 SVGIG (reference sequence). The DNA for the CDR3 is TGTGCCTGGGGGGACGGTCCCTCCTACGAGCAGTACTTC. This gives the protein CAWGDGPSYEQYF.

The gene calls are TRBV5-6 and TRBJ1-1; weak D call: TRBD1 (5 bases). Germline CDR1 reads SGHDT; CDR2 reads YYEEEE. V dropped 1 base and J dropped 7 bases, with 11 bases sitting between them. The CDR3 is 13 amino acids. The CDR3 region is CASSLRFGGEAFF. CDR3 coding DNA: TGTGCCAGCAGCTTGAGGTTTGGGGGTGAAGCTTTCTTT.

As regards this clone: The sample has other DNA sequences that encode this CDR3 too. This chain connects TRBV15 to TRBJ2-3; unclear D gene. This CDR3 contains 13 residues. In germline, CDR1 is LNHNV, CDR2 YYDKDF (reference sequence). V lost 3 bases and J 0 bases, leaving 4 bases between the germline ends. The CDR3 protein is CATSRTSTDTQYF. CDR3 in DNA: TGTGCCACCAGCAGGACTAGCACAGATACGCAGTATTTT.

V and J are TRBV19 and TRBJ1-5; unclear D gene. The V gene's germline CDR1 is LNHDA and CDR2 SQIVND (reference sequence). This CDR3 comprises 18 residues. V gave up 0 bases and J gave up 0 bases, with 15 bases separating them. The CDR3 loop is CASSIDSSGRYSNQPQHF. The CDR3 nucleotides are TGTGCCAGTAGTATAGATTCGAGCGGGAGATATAGCAATCAGCCCCAGCATTTT.

This clone was found many times. V is TRBV6-1 and J is TRBJ1-3; no definite D call. The CDR3 contains 13 residues. V shed 4 bases and J shed 4 bases, with 8 bases lying between them. From germline, CDR1 is MNHNS and CDR2 SASEGT. For the CDR3, the DNA is TGTGCCAGCAGTGCCTCAGTGGGAAACACCATATATTTT. Translated, it gives CASSASVGNTIYF.

This clone was observed a few times. Within the sample, other DNA sequences also encode this same CDR3. This chain links TRBV7-9 with TRBJ1-1; D remains ambiguous. V dropped 1 base and J dropped 1 base, with 7 bases sitting between them. The CDR3 length is 14 residues. Per germline, CDR1 SEHNR and CDR2 FQNEAQ (reference sequence). For the CDR3, the DNA is TGTGCCAGCAGCTTAGACCTCAGGAACACTGAAGCTTTCTTT. Translation: CASSLDLRNTEAFF.

Details on this clone: This may come from a read error, since a much larger clone is one base off. This chain connects TRBV7-8 to TRBJ2-7; 10 bases are shared with TRBD2. V shed 1 base and J 4 bases; nucleotides not matched to a gene: 4. This CDR3 is 15 amino acids long. In germline, CDR1 is SGHVS, CDR2 FQNEAQ. The CDR3 region is CASSLEASGSYEQYF. The CDR3 bases are TGTGCCAGCAGCTTAGAGGCTAGCGGGAGTTACGAGCAGTACTTC.

The chain is built from TRBV4-1 and TRBJ2-7; TRBD2 aligns across 8 bases. This CDR3 comprises 15 residues. J was trimmed by 0 bases and V by 4 bases; bases with no gene match: 5. Germline V gene sequence: CDR1 MGHRA, CDR2 YSYEKL. As DNA, the CDR3 is TGCGCCAGCAGCCCTGGGGCGGGAGGCTCCTACGAGCAGTACTTC. It yields the protein CASSPGAGGSYEQYF.